This T cell receptor beta chain was identified during a study of shared clonotypes between healthy human individuals. Trimming cost V 6 bases and J 3 bases; bases outside gene matches: 4. The germline CDR1 and CDR2 sequences are SGHAT and FQNNGV. CDR3 size: 15 residues. Using immunoSEQ multiplex PCR, the repertoire was profiled, and TCRdb retains in-frame clones only, with some absent. The repertoire has approximately 1.4 million clones, 95% to 99% of them found once; the top ten carry about 0.4%. The chain combines TRBV11-2 with TRBJ2-1; 11 positions agree with TRBD1. Sequenced: naive CD4+ T cells sorted from blood. The subset is: CD45RA+ positively selected. This TCR was sampled from a man younger than 45 in good health. The CDR3 region has the DNA TGTGCCAGCAGACTGGGACAGGGGGACTACAATGAGCAGTTCTTC. This encodes CASRLGQGDYNEQFF. Using reference TRBV11-2 and TRBJ2-1 for the parts outside the CDR3, the full variable domain is EAGVAQSPRYKIIEKRQSVAFWCNPISGHATLYWYQQILGQGPKLLIQFQNNGVVDDSQLPKDRFSAERLKGVDSTLKIQPAKLEDSAVYLCASRLGQGDYNEQFFGPGTRLTVL.